Below, 18 T cell receptor beta chains from the same sample are listed, as sequenced in a study of blood T cell repertoires in COVID-19. The assay was immunoSEQ multiplex PCR, and TCRdb's table has in-frame clones only and misses some. The sample yields about 260,000 clones, 88% seen once. Sequencing was carried out using peripheral blood. Every receptor here comes from a human donor in a cohort sampled during active COVID-19.

This clone occurred once. This sequence joins TRBV7-8 and TRBJ1-1; a possible D gene is TRBD1 (5 bases). Looked up from germline, CDR1 is SGHVS and CDR2 is FQNEAQ. CDR3 length: 13 amino acids. Between the trimmed V and J ends, which lost 2 bases and 5 bases, there was a span of 9 bases. Here the CDR3 DNA reads TGTGCCAGCAGCTTATTCGGGGGGACTGAAGCTTTCTTT. Amino acids: CASSLFGGTEAFF.

The chain combines TRBV5-6 with TRBJ2-1, with TRBD2 as a possible D gene (6 bases). Trimming took off 1 base at V and 0 bases at J, with 14 bases between the two ends. CDR1 is SGHDT and CDR2 is YYEEEE in the germline V gene. This CDR3 is 17 amino acids long. Written as DNA, the CDR3 is TGTGCCAGCAGCTTGATCGGTCGGGGGAACTCCTACAATGAGCAGTTCTTC. Its protein product is CASSLIGRGNSYNEQFF. The complete variable domain, with remaining parts taken from reference TRBV5-6 and TRBJ2-1, reads DAGVTQSPTHLIKTRGQQVTLRCSPKSGHDTVSWYQQALGQGPQFIFQYYEEEERQRGNFPDRFSGHQFPNYSSELNVNALLLGDSALYLCASSLIGRGNSYNEQFFGPGTRLTVL.

V and J are TRBV7-9 and TRBJ1-3; a weak D match, TRBD1 (6 bases). The germline V gene encodes CDR1 SEHNR and CDR2 FQNEAQ (reference sequence). Between the trimmed V and J ends, which lost 4 bases and 0 bases, there was a span of 10 bases. The CDR3 runs to 15 residues. The DNA for the CDR3 is TGTGCCAGCAGCTACACAGGGTACTCTGGAAACACCATATATTTT. It yields the protein CASSYTGYSGNTIYF.

J is TRBJ2-7 and V is TRBV5-6; D may be TRBD2 (5 bases). The V end was cut by 0 bases, the J end by 3 bases, with 13 bases between. CDR1 and CDR2 from the germline V gene are SGHDT and YYEEEE. This CDR3 spans 15 amino acids. The CDR3 sequence is CASSLGIASNYEQYF. As DNA, the CDR3 is TGTGCCAGCAGCTTGGGAATAGCGAGCAACTACGAGCAGTACTTC.

This chain connects TRBV29-1 to TRBJ2-7; D may be TRBD2 (5 bases). Trimming pared 2 bases from V and 4 bases from J, leaving 18 bases between. The CDR3 has 15 residues. Looked up from germline, CDR1 is SQVTM and CDR2 is ANQGSEA. The CDR3 protein is CSVESAVEGTYEQYF. The CDR3 DNA reads as TGCAGCGTTGAATCGGCGGTAGAGGGAACTTACGAGCAGTACTTC.

This chain joins TRBV6-5 and TRBJ2-2; 9 bases line up with TRBD1. The CDR3 runs 14 residues. V was clipped by 10 bases and J by 5 bases; unmatched bases: 8. Germline V gene sequence: CDR1 MNHEY, CDR2 SVGAGI. The chain's CDR3 is CAISGQGGTGELFF. The CDR3 nucleotides read TGTGCCATCTCGGGACAGGGTGGAACCGGGGAGCTGTTTTTT.

This clone was detected once. This chain links TRBV19 with TRBJ2-7; 9 nucleotides agree with TRBD2. The CDR3 has 14 amino acids. With V trimmed by 3 bases and J by 5 bases, 5 bases remained unmatched. Germline CDR1 reads LNHDA; CDR2 reads SQIVND (reference sequence). Here the CDR3 DNA reads TGTGCCAGTAGTATGGCGGGAGGGACCCACGAGCAGTACTTC. Protein: CASSMAGGTHEQYF.

The chain has TRBV28 and TRBJ2-6; D uncertain. Trimming removed 7 bases at V and 4 bases at J, with 8 bases between. CDR1 MDHEN and CDR2 SYDVKM come from the germline V gene. The CDR3 runs to 13 residues. This CDR3 is CASKPTGANVLTF. The DNA for the CDR3 is TGTGCCAGCAAGCCAACCGGGGCCAACGTCCTGACTTTC.

This rearrangement joins TRBV19 to TRBJ1-5; D remains ambiguous. Germline V CDR1 and CDR2: LNHDA, SQIVND (reference sequence). Trimming pared 6 bases from V and 7 bases from J, leaving 16 bases between. The CDR3 is made up of 14 amino acids. CDR3 bases: TGTGCCAGTAGGAGGGCACAGAGCCCGCAGCCCCAGCATTTT. Translated: CASRRAQSPQPQHF.

This clone was seen ten or more times. The chain employs TRBV12-5 and TRBJ1-3, with D possibly matching TRBD1 (5 bases). The V gene's germline CDR1 is LGHNT and CDR2 FRNRAP. This CDR3 region has 15 residues. Trimming pared 4 bases from V and 4 bases from J, leaving 14 bases between. The CDR3 loop reads CASGSRTSPGNTIYF. The CDR3 DNA reads TGTGCTAGTGGTTCTCGGACATCCCCGGGAAACACCATATATTTT.

The CDR3 sequence is CASSYYGRGTVASDGNTIYF. The CDR3 DNA reads as TGTGCCAGCAGCTACTACGGGAGGGGGACGGTCGCCTCGGACGGAAACACCATATATTTT. V gene TRBV7-6 combines with J gene TRBJ1-3; a weak D match, TRBD1 (6 bases). The V end lost 4 bases, the J end lost 4 bases, and 29 bases lay between the germline ends. This CDR3 comprises 20 residues. Looked up from germline, CDR1 is SGHVS and CDR2 is FNYEAQ.

The V gene is TRBV19, the J gene TRBJ1-1; weak D call: TRBD1 (5 bases). Germline V gives CDR1 LNHDA, CDR2 SQIVND (reference sequence). This CDR3 comprises 16 residues. Between the trimmed V and J ends, which lost 2 bases and 0 bases, there was a span of 13 bases. The CDR3 reads CASSILGTGLNTEAFF. The CDR3, as DNA: TGTGCCAGTAGTATATTGGGTACAGGTCTGAACACTGAAGCTTTCTTT.

This clone has a single count. This sequence joins TRBV28 and TRBJ2-5, with D unresolved. The length of the CDR3 is 12 residues. The V and J ends lost 1 base and 4 bases respectively, with 4 bases between them. Germline V CDR1 and CDR2: MDHEN, SYDVKM. CDR3 sequence: CASSLSGETQYF. The CDR3 DNA is TGTGCCAGCAGTTTATCGGGAGAGACCCAGTACTTC.

This chain joins TRBV18 and TRBJ2-7; 10 nucleotides align to TRBD1. V gave up 6 bases and J gave up 9 bases; unmatched junction bases: 17. The V gene's germline CDR1 is KGHSH and CDR2 LQKENI. The CDR3 spans 16 residues. CDR3 in DNA: TGTGCCAGCTCGCAACCTTGGGACAGGGGCTCGAGGGGGCAGTACTTC. Translated, it gives CASSQPWDRGSRGQYF.

This clone was seen once. The CDR3 DNA follows: TGTGCCAGCAGTTACTCGCACAGGGCTTACGAGCAGTACTTC. Translating gives CASSYSHRAYEQYF. The chain links TRBV6-2 or TRBV6-3 to TRBJ2-7; TRBD1 is a possible D gene (6 bases). In germline, CDR1 is MNHEY, CDR2 SVGEGT. V was pared by 0 bases and J by 4 bases, with 10 bases between. This CDR3 comprises 14 residues.

This chain connects TRBV14 to TRBJ2-5; 9 positions match TRBD1. Per the germline V gene, CDR1 is SGHDN and CDR2 is FVKESK. With V trimmed by 4 bases and J by 5 bases, 11 bases remained unmatched. The CDR3 runs 16 residues. The CDR3 coding sequence is TGTGCCAGCAGCCCAGGGACAGGGTCATCAGTGGAGACCCAGTACTTC. Protein: CASSPGTGSSVETQYF.

The V call is TRBV5-1, the J call TRBJ1-1; possible D gene TRBD1, 5 bases. Trimming stripped 6 bases from V and 1 base from J, with 16 bases between. Germline-derived CDR1 and CDR2 are SGHRS and YFSETQ. The CDR3 consists of 15 residues. As DNA, the CDR3 is TGCGCCAGCAAACGCAGGGAGGGTAGGAACACTGAAGCTTTCTTT. Protein: CASKRREGRNTEAFF.

This clone occurred once. This chain links TRBV3-1 (or the pseudogene TRBV3-2) with TRBJ2-7, with 9 bases identical to TRBD2. Germline V lookup: CDR1 LGHDT, CDR2 YNNKEL (reference sequence). The length of the CDR3 is 15 residues. V lost 4 bases to trimming and J lost 7 bases; unmatched junction nucleotides: 11. CDR3: CASSPGRAGGGEQYF. The CDR3 DNA sequence: TGTGCCAGCAGCCCCGGGCGGGCGGGAGGGGGAGAGCAGTACTTC.